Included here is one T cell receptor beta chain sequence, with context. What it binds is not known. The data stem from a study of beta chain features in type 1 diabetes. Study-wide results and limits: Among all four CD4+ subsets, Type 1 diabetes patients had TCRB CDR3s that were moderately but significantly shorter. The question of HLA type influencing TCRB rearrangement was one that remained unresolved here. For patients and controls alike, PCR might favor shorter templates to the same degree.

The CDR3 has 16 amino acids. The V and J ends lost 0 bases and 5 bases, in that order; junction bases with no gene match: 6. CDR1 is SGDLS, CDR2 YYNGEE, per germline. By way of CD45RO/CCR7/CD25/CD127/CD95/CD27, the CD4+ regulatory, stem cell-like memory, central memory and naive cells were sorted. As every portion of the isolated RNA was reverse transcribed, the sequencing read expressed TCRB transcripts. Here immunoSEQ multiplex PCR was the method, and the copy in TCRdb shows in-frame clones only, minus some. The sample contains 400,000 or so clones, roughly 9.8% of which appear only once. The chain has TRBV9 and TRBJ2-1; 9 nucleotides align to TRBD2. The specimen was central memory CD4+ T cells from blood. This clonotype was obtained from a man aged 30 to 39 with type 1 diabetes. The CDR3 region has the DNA TGTGCCAGCAGCGTAGGAGTGACTAGCGGCCACAATGAGCAGTTCTTC. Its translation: CASSVGVTSGHNEQFF.